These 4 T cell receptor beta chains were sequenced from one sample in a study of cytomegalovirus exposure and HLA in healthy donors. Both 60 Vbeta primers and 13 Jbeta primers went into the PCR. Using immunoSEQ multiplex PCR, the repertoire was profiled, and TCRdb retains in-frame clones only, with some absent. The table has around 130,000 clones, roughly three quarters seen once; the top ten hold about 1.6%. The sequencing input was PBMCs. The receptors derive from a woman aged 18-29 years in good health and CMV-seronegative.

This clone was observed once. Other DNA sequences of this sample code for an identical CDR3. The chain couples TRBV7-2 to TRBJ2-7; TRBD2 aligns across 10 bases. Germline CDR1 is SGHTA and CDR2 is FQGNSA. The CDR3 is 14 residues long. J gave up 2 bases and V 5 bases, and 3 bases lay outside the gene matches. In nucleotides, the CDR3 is TGTGCCAGCAGCCTTAGCGGGGGGACCTACGAGCAGTACTTC. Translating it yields CASSLSGGTYEQYF.

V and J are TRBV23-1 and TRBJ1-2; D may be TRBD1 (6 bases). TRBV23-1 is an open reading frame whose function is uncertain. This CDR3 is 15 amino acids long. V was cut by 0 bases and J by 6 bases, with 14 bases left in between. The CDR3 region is CASSQSAGVSHGYTF. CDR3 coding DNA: TGCGCCAGCAGTCAATCGGCAGGGGTATCGCATGGCTACACCTTC.

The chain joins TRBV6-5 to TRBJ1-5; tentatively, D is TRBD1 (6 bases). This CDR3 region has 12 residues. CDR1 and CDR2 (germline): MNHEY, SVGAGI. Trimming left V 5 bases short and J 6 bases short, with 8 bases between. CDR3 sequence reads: CASSRRGQPQHF. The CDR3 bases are TGTGCCAGCAGTCGCAGGGGTCAGCCCCAGCATTTT.

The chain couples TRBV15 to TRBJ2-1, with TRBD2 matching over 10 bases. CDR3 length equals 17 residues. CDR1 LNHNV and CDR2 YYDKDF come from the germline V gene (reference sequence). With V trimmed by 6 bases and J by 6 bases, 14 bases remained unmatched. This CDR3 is CATRRSSGRAGSNEQFF. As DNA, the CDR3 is TGTGCCACCAGACGCTCAAGCGGGAGGGCCGGGAGCAATGAGCAGTTCTTC.